The 9 T cell receptor beta chains in this list originate from one sample, sequenced in a study of blood T cells in healthy people across ages. A sample-barcoded 5' primer and a J-beta primer mix were used in a second PCR of roughly 6 to 11 cycles. TCRdb re-derived calls from the 5' RACE reads in MiXCR, one entry per CDR3 protein. The sample shows 920,000 or so distinct CDR3 sequences, 35% to 50% of them seen only once. The sample consisted of blood. The receptors were gathered from a woman in her sixties or seventies in good health.

This clonotype has a handful of counts. The chain carries TRBV4-1 and TRBJ2-7, with a tentative D call TRBD1 (6 bases). Germline CDR1 and CDR2: MGHRA and YSYEKL. The CDR3 is 15 amino acids. Trimming pared 1 base from V and 11 bases from J, leaving 21 bases between. The CDR3 DNA reads as TGCGCCAGCAGCCAAGGATATACAGGGAACCCCCGGGAGTACTTC. Amino acid sequence: CASSQGYTGNPREYF.

V is TRBV6-6 and J is TRBJ2-7, with 7 bases aligning to TRBD1. This CDR3 contains 16 residues. V shed 5 bases, J shed 2 bases, and the junction held 12 bases outside the gene matches. Per the germline V gene, CDR1 is MNHNY and CDR2 is SVGAGI (reference sequence). The CDR3 DNA reads as TGTGCCAGCAGTCTCCTGACTGGGACAGCTACCTACGAGCAGTACTTC. Its protein is CASSLLTGTATYEQYF.

This clonotype was picked up many times. The V and J genes are TRBV20-1 and TRBJ2-7; 10 bases match TRBD2. Germline lookup yields CDR1 DFQATT and CDR2 SNEGSKA (reference sequence). CDR3 length: 15 amino acids. J gave up 3 bases and V 0 bases, and 5 bases lay outside the gene matches. In DNA, the CDR3 is TGCAGTGCTAGAGAATCTAGCGGGGGATTCTACGAGCAGTACTTC. The encoded protein is CSARESSGGFYEQYF.

Concerning this clonotype itself: At one end, the junction sequence differs from germline, possibly due to a read error. The genes are TRBV12-3 or TRBV12-4 and TRBJ2-7; D might be TRBD1 (6 bases). The CDR3 has 14 residues. The CDR3 coding sequence is TGTGCCGGCAGTCGAACCGGGACACGCTACGAGCAGTACTTC. Its translation is CAGSRTGTRYEQYF.

The V call is TRBV6-2 or TRBV6-3, the J call TRBJ2-1; 14 bases map to TRBD2. Trimming cost V 10 bases and J 12 bases; bases outside gene matches: 14. Germline assignment: CDR1 MNHEY and CDR2 SVGEGT. The CDR3 loop spans 15 amino acids. The CDR3 coding sequence is TGTGCCACCCGACCCGTGGGGACTAGCGGGAGTCGGCAGTTCTTC. As protein: CATRPVGTSGSRQFF.

This clonotype was picked up a small number of times. The V call is TRBV3-1, the J call TRBJ2-5; no clear D gene. Trimming removed 3 bases from V and 4 bases from J, with 12 bases in between. This CDR3 spans 14 amino acids. Germline CDR1 and CDR2: LGHDT and YNNKEL (reference sequence). The chain's CDR3 is CASSHSDVLETQYF. CDR3 nucleotide sequence: TGTGCCAGCAGCCACTCGGATGTGCTAGAGACCCAGTACTTC.

Only one count was recorded for this clonotype. J is TRBJ2-1 and V is TRBV20-1; D unclear. Germline V lookup: CDR1 DFQATT, CDR2 SNEGSKA (reference sequence). The CDR3 has 11 residues. Trimming pared 4 bases from V and 5 bases from J, leaving 6 bases between. CDR3 in amino acids: CSAMENNEQFF. The CDR3 DNA follows: TGCAGTGCTATGGAGAACAATGAGCAGTTCTTC.

The chain combines TRBV20-1 with TRBJ2-7; D possibly corresponds to TRBD2 (7 bases). There are 15 residues in the CDR3. The V end was cut by 3 bases, the J end by 1 base, with 16 bases between. CDR1 DFQATT and CDR2 SNEGSKA come from the germline V gene (reference sequence). CDR3 in amino acids: CSASRGAGISYEQYF. As DNA, the CDR3 is TGCAGTGCTAGTCGGGGGGCAGGAATATCCTACGAGCAGTACTTC.

This clonotype appeared a few times. The chain carries TRBV20-1 and TRBJ2-3, with 8 positions matching TRBD2. Per germline, CDR1 DFQATT and CDR2 SNEGSKA (reference sequence). This CDR3 spans 14 amino acids. V shed 5 bases and J 6 bases; nucleotides not matched to a gene: 10. Written as DNA, the CDR3 is TGCAGTGCTCCAGAGGGGACTAGTCGGGATACGCAGTATTTT. It is translated as CSAPEGTSRDTQYF.